Below, 13 T cell receptor beta chains from the same sample are listed, as sequenced in a study of T cells in Graves' hyperthyroidism and ophthalmopathy. RNA transcripts gave rise to amplified TCR beta CDR3 regions. The TCR CDR3 first-round RT-PCR relied on the HTBI primer set. TCRdb reprocessed the multiplex PCR reads via MiXCR and lists one record per CDR3 protein. Of about 260,000 distinct CDR3 sequences in the sample, 15% to 20% were seen once. The material sequenced was blood. Receptors originate from a woman younger than 35 with Graves' ophthalmopathy.

This clonotype was recorded at least ten times. The genes are TRBV20-1 and TRBJ2-1, with D perhaps matching TRBD1 (6 bases). CDR1 is DFQATT, CDR2 SNEGSKA, per germline (reference sequence). The germline V and J ends were trimmed by 0 bases and 7 bases, with 13 bases remaining between them. This CDR3 spans 14 amino acids. This CDR3 reads CSARDYRQGNEQFF. CDR3 DNA sequence: TGCAGTGCTAGAGATTACAGGCAGGGGAATGAGCAGTTCTTC.

This clonotype was detected many times. The chain carries TRBV6-1 and TRBJ2-1; TRBD2 agrees at 10 bases. Trimming at V came to 0 bases and at J to 4 bases, leaving 0 bases not matched to a gene. This CDR3 region has 15 residues. Germline V CDR1 and CDR2: MNHNS, SASEGT. The DNA of the CDR3 is TGTGCCAGCAGTGAAGCTAGCGGGGGGTACAATGAGCAGTTCTTC. The encoded protein is CASSEASGGYNEQFF.

This clonotype appeared many times. This chain's CDR3 is CASSTQTGPSSYEQYF. The CDR3 DNA reads as TGTGCCAGCAGCACCCAGACAGGCCCTAGCTCCTACGAGCAGTACTTC. V and J are TRBV7-9 and TRBJ2-7, with a tentative D call TRBD1 (6 bases). V was trimmed by 5 bases and J by 0 bases, leaving 17 bases between them. Germline-derived CDR1 and CDR2 are SEHNR and FQNEAQ (reference sequence). The CDR3 is 16 amino acids. Full variable domain (remainder filled in from reference TRBV7-9 and TRBJ2-7): DTGVSQNPRHKITKRGQNVTFRCDPISEHNRLYWYRQTLGQGPEFLTYFQNEAQLEKSRLLSDRFSAERPKGSFSTLEIQRTEQGDSAMYLCASSTQTGPSSYEQYFGPGTRLTVT.

This clonotype came up many times. The rearrangement uses TRBV12-3 or TRBV12-4 and TRBJ1-2; no definite D call. CDR3 length: 12 amino acids. The V end lost 10 bases, the J end lost 2 bases, and 11 bases lay between the germline ends. The chain's CDR3 is CATSPGNYGYTF. CDR3 coding DNA: TGTGCCACCTCTCCTGGGAACTATGGCTACACCTTC.

V gene TRBV15 combines with J gene TRBJ2-5; TRBD2 might be the D (5 bases). CDR1 is LNHNV and CDR2 is YYDKDF in the germline V gene (reference sequence). The V end was cut by 3 bases, the J end by 7 bases, with 21 bases between. The CDR3 contains 16 residues. The CDR3 DNA is TGTGCCACCAGCAGCCCGACTCGGTTCCACCGGGGGACCCAGTACTTC. Encoded protein: CATSSPTRFHRGTQYF. The full variable domain, its missing parts supplied by reference TRBV15 and TRBJ2-5, is DAMVIQNPRYQVTQFGKPVTLSCSQTLNHNVMYWYQQKSSQAPKLLFHYYDKDFNNEADTPDNFQSRRPNTSFCFLDIRSPGLGDTAMYLCATSSPTRFHRGTQYFGPGTRLLVL.

Ten or more counts support this clonotype. The gene calls are TRBV4-1 and TRBJ2-5; D is unresolved. With 0 bases removed from V and 4 bases from J, the gap between germline ends came to 3 bases. The CDR3 is 12 amino acids. Germline lookup yields CDR1 MGHRA and CDR2 YSYEKL. The DNA of the CDR3 is TGCGCCAGCAGCCAAGAGAGAGAGACCCAGTACTTC. Translation gives CASSQERETQYF.

This clonotype has a count of ten or more. The chain links TRBV6-5 to TRBJ1-1; D gene unclear. V lost 2 bases to trimming and J lost 4 bases, with 23 bases between them. The CDR3 is 18 residues long. Germline V gives CDR1 MNHEY, CDR2 SVGAGI. The CDR3 bases are TGTGCCAGCAGTTACCCTACCTTGGGTGGGGTAGCGGGCACTGAAGCTTTCTTT. This sequence encodes CASSYPTLGGVAGTEAFF.

The rearrangement links TRBV12-3 or TRBV12-4 to TRBJ2-2; the D is unclear. The CDR3 has 14 amino acids. Trimming took 3 bases from V and 0 from J, leaving 5 bases between them. The CDR3 protein is CASSFFANTGELFF. The CDR3 DNA is TGTGCCAGCAGTTTCTTTGCGAACACCGGGGAGCTGTTTTTT.

This clonotype came up many times. The genes are TRBV28 and TRBJ2-7, with no clear D. The CDR3 covers 11 residues. Germline lookup yields CDR1 MDHEN and CDR2 SYDVKM. Trimming stripped 3 bases from V and 0 bases from J, with 0 bases between. The CDR3 is CASSFSYEQYF. CDR3 in DNA: TGTGCCAGCAGTTTCTCCTACGAGCAGTACTTC.

In its sample, this clonotype was seen many times. The rearrangement joins TRBV5-1 to TRBJ2-1, with TRBD2 matching over 10 bases. The junction had 6 bases not matched to a gene; V was cut back by 0 bases and J by 9 bases. Germline CDR1 and CDR2: SGHRS and YFSETQ. The CDR3 has 15 residues. The CDR3 sequence: CASSLDTSGEGEQFF. The CDR3 DNA reads TGCGCCAGCAGCTTGGATACTAGCGGGGAGGGTGAGCAGTTCTTC.

This clonotype was recorded at least ten times. This chain uses TRBV11-3 with TRBJ1-3; 8 bases line up with TRBD1. Germline-derived CDR1 and CDR2 are SGHNT and YENEEA. The length of the CDR3 is 15 residues. The V and J ends lost 4 bases and 4 bases, in that order; junction bases with no gene match: 6. This CDR3 is CASSSWDRPGNTIYF. CDR3 DNA sequence: TGTGCCAGCAGCTCGTGGGACAGGCCAGGAAACACCATATATTTT.

This clonotype appeared many times. The chain is built from TRBV4-2 and TRBJ2-1; 7 bases align to TRBD2. V lost 0 bases, J lost 5 bases, and 7 bases stayed unmatched. Germline lookup yields CDR1 LGHNA and CDR2 YNFKEQ. The CDR3 runs 16 residues. CDR3 nucleotides: TGTGCCAGCAGCCAAGAACTAGCGCGTGGGAACAATGAGCAGTTCTTC. This codes for CASSQELARGNNEQFF.

This clonotype was seen more than once but under ten times. The CDR3 sequence is CASSFFPLNREAFF. CDR3 in DNA: TGCGCCAGCAGTTTTTTCCCTTTGAACAGGGAAGCTTTCTTT. The rearrangement links TRBV5-1 to TRBJ1-1; TRBD1 might be the D (5 bases). The V gene lost 5 bases and the J gene lost 8 bases, with 19 bases spanning the gap. This CDR3 region has 14 residues. Germline CDR1 SGHRS, CDR2 YFSETQ.